The clone carrying this T cell receptor beta chain showed up many times. Its antigen is as yet unknown. This specimen comes from a study of regulatory T cells in long-lasting Graves disease. Study-level findings and limits: When disease was persistent, TRBV28, TRBJ1-2 and TRBJ2-5 were the favored segments. The study found persistent patients shared more public clonotypes (2,741) than new patients (approximately 970). Analysis covered peripheral blood alone, not thyroid tissue.

The CDR3 length is 17 residues. CDR1 is SGHVS, CDR2 FQNEAQ, per germline. Trimming pared 3 bases from V and 6 bases from J, leaving 21 bases between. The time point denotes: newly diagnosed GD, antithyroid drugs for less than 3 months. RNA from PBMCs was the source of the TCR library. With iRepertoire HTBI primers and Arm-PCR of CDR3 regions, TCR beta libraries were built. TCRdb ran MiXCR on the multiplex PCR reads and lists one entry per CDR3 protein. The table lists a few hundred thousand distinct CDR3 sequences, roughly 10% of them singletons. These data were also filed under a second study, of T cells in Graves' hyperthyroidism and ophthalmopathy.

The clonotype comes from a woman aged 18-29 years with Graves disease. V is TRBV7-8 and J is TRBJ1-5; D uncertain. The sequences come from peripheral blood mononuclear cells (PBMCs), collected at new diagnosis, from a patient treated with antithyroid drugs. The chain's CDR3 is CASSFLTGGFGGQPQHF. The CDR3 nucleotides read TGTGCCAGCAGCTTTTTAACGGGAGGCTTCGGTGGTCAGCCCCAGCATTTT.